A selection of T cell receptor beta chains follows, all from one sample in a study of blood T cell repertoires in COVID-19. Using immunoSEQ multiplex PCR, the repertoire was profiled, and TCRdb retains in-frame clones only, with some absent. This sample has around 220,000 clones, with around 82% found just once. Sample: PBMCs or T cells enriched from blood (not recorded which). The receptors were sampled from a woman between 40 and 55 years old with acute COVID-19. CDR3s include the opening cysteine and the closing phenylalanine or tryptophan. D genes are given only for firm matches. Expanded clones are given a class, and other clones once, few, many or no size at all.

D gene: -
V gene: TRBV28
J gene: TRBJ2-1
clone size: -
CDR3 protein: CASTLNGGDNEQFF
CDR3 DNA: TGTGCCAGCACCCTAAACGGGGGAGACAATGAGCAGTTCTTC

D gene: -
V gene: TRBV10-1
J gene: TRBJ2-1
clone size: -
CDR3 protein: CASSPGWQFF
CDR3 DNA: TGCGCCAGCAGTCCGGGGTGGCAGTTCTTC

D gene: TRBD1
V gene: TRBV19
J gene: TRBJ1-1
clone size: -
CDR3 protein: CASSWSGGQNTEAFF
CDR3 DNA: TGTGCCAGTAGTTGGTCAGGGGGCCAGAACACTGAAGCTTTCTTT

D gene: -
V gene: TRBV5-4
J gene: TRBJ2-1
clone size: -
CDR3 protein: CASGEDFYNEQFF
CDR3 DNA: TGTGCCAGCGGAGAGGACTTCTACAATGAGCAGTTCTTC

D gene: TRBD2
V gene: TRBV24-1
J gene: TRBJ2-5
clone size: few
CDR3 protein: CATSGPGGETQYF
CDR3 DNA: TGTGCCACCAGTGGGCCGGGGGGAGAGACCCAGTACTTC

D gene: TRBD1
V gene: TRBV3-1/TRBV3-2
J gene: TRBJ2-7
clone size: -
CDR3 protein: CASSQDHGDRGSEQYF
CDR3 DNA: TGTGCCAGCAGCCAAGATCATGGGGACAGGGGGTCCGAGCAGTACTTC

D gene: -
V gene: TRBV5-6
J gene: TRBJ1-6
clone size: -
CDR3 protein: CASSPTGSYNSPLHF
CDR3 DNA: TGTGCCAGCAGCCCCACCGGCTCCTATAATTCACCCCTCCACTTT

D gene: TRBD2
V gene: TRBV4-1
J gene: TRBJ2-1
clone size: few
CDR3 protein: CASSQDRASGGLDEQFF
CDR3 DNA: TGCGCCAGCAGCCAAGATAGGGCTAGCGGGGGTCTGGATGAGCAGTTCTTC

D gene: -
V gene: TRBV7-2
J gene: TRBJ1-4
clone size: few
CDR3 protein: CASRSEPARGEKLFF
CDR3 DNA: TGTGCCAGCAGGTCGGAACCGGCTAGAGGTGAAAAACTGTTTTTT

D gene: TRBD2
V gene: TRBV7-2
J gene: TRBJ2-4
clone size: -
CDR3 protein: CASSAPTLHSGIWGNIQYF
CDR3 DNA: TGTGCCAGCAGCGCGCCGACTCTTCATAGCGGGATATGGGGAAACATTCAGTACTTC

D gene: -
V gene: TRBV6-2/TRBV6-3
J gene: TRBJ2-7
clone size: -
CDR3 protein: CASSEVSRYYEQYF
CDR3 DNA: TGTGCCAGCAGTGAGGTTTCGCGCTACTACGAGCAGTACTTC

D gene: TRBD2
V gene: TRBV28
J gene: TRBJ2-1
clone size: once
CDR3 protein: CASSPNRGGYNEQFF
CDR3 DNA: TGTGCCAGCAGTCCTAATCGGGGGGGTTACAATGAGCAGTTCTTC

D gene: -
V gene: TRBV5-5
J gene: TRBJ1-3
clone size: once
CDR3 protein: CASSTGTFGNTIYF
CDR3 DNA: TGTGCCAGCAGCACCGGGACTTTTGGAAACACCATATATTTT

D gene: -
V gene: TRBV19
J gene: TRBJ2-7
clone size: -
CDR3 protein: CASSLRLRLVKGSYEQYF
CDR3 DNA: TGTGCCAGTAGTTTGCGCCTTCGACTAGTTAAAGGGTCCTACGAGCAGTACTTC

D gene: TRBD2
V gene: TRBV4-2
J gene: TRBJ2-1
clone size: -
CDR3 protein: CASSQEGGSSYNEQFF
CDR3 DNA: TGTGCCAGCAGCCAAGAGGGCGGGAGCTCCTACAATGAGCAGTTCTTC

D gene: -
V gene: TRBV7-2
J gene: TRBJ2-3
clone size: -
CDR3 protein: CASSLVPRVGTDTQYF
CDR3 DNA: TGTGCCAGCAGCTTAGTTCCGCGGGTTGGCACAGATACGCAGTATTTT

D gene: TRBD1
V gene: TRBV7-9
J gene: TRBJ2-1
clone size: few
CDR3 protein: CASSLIGGQRTYNEQFF
CDR3 DNA: TGTGCCAGCAGCTTAATAGGGGGACAGAGAACCTACAATGAGCAGTTCTTC

D gene: TRBD2
V gene: TRBV5-8
J gene: TRBJ2-7
clone size: many
CDR3 protein: CASSPKTSGDYEQYF
CDR3 DNA: TGTGCCAGCAGCCCGAAGACTAGCGGGGACTACGAGCAGTACTTC

D gene: TRBD2
V gene: TRBV5-6
J gene: TRBJ2-1
clone size: -
CDR3 protein: CASSRGLADSYNEQFF
CDR3 DNA: TGTGCCAGCAGCCGCGGACTAGCGGACTCCTACAATGAGCAGTTCTTC

D gene: -
V gene: TRBV12-3/TRBV12-4
J gene: TRBJ2-1
clone size: -
CDR3 protein: CASSHDNYNEQFF
CDR3 DNA: TGTGCCAGCAGTCACGACAACTACAATGAGCAGTTCTTC

D gene: -
V gene: TRBV6-6
J gene: TRBJ1-6
clone size: -
CDR3 protein: CASSHGPRAAYNSPLHF
CDR3 DNA: TGTGCCAGCAGTCACGGCCCTCGTGCGGCCTATAATTCACCCCTCCACTTT

D gene: TRBD1
V gene: TRBV9
J gene: TRBJ1-2
clone size: -
CDR3 protein: CASRGGQGYGYTF
CDR3 DNA: TGTGCCAGCAGGGGTGGACAGGGCTATGGCTACACCTTC

D gene: TRBD1
V gene: TRBV6-6
J gene: TRBJ1-2
clone size: once
CDR3 protein: CASSRRDRGTDYGYTF
CDR3 DNA: TGTGCCAGCAGTCGACGGGACAGGGGAACAGACTATGGCTACACCTTC

D gene: TRBD1
V gene: TRBV5-4
J gene: TRBJ1-1
clone size: -
CDR3 protein: CASSSTDRGNTEAFF
CDR3 DNA: TGTGCCAGCAGCTCTACGGACAGGGGCAACACTGAAGCTTTCTTT

D gene: TRBD1
V gene: TRBV27
J gene: TRBJ1-3
clone size: -
CDR3 protein: CASSKGTGVGNTIYF
CDR3 DNA: TGTGCCAGCAGTAAGGGGACAGGGGTCGGAAACACCATATATTTT

D gene: TRBD1
V gene: TRBV29-1
J gene: TRBJ1-4
clone size: -
CDR3 protein: CSAIRQGDEKLFF
CDR3 DNA: TGCAGCGCCATAAGACAGGGAGATGAAAAACTGTTTTTT

D gene: -
V gene: TRBV6-5
J gene: TRBJ1-4
clone size: once
CDR3 protein: CASSFRGSANEKLFF
CDR3 DNA: TGTGCCAGCAGCTTCAGGGGCTCAGCTAATGAAAAACTGTTTTTT

D gene: -
V gene: TRBV20-1
J gene: TRBJ2-5
clone size: -
CDR3 protein: CSASGWPETQYF
CDR3 DNA: TGCAGTGCTAGTGGGTGGCCAGAGACCCAGTACTTC

D gene: -
V gene: TRBV7-8
J gene: TRBJ2-2
clone size: -
CDR3 protein: CASSHRQRLNTGELFF
CDR3 DNA: TGTGCCAGCAGCCACAGACAGAGACTGAACACCGGGGAGCTGTTTTTT

D gene: -
V gene: TRBV21-1
J gene: TRBJ1-3
clone size: -
CDR3 protein: CASRPPPADSFSSGNTIYF
CDR3 DNA: TGTGCCAGCAGACCTCCCCCCGCCGACAGTTTCTCCTCTGGAAACACCATATATTTT

D gene: TRBD1
V gene: TRBV9
J gene: TRBJ1-2
clone size: -
CDR3 protein: CASSGRQGINGYTF
CDR3 DNA: TGTGCCAGCAGCGGCAGACAGGGGATCAATGGCTACACCTTC

D gene: TRBD1
V gene: TRBV6-6
J gene: TRBJ1-1
clone size: -
CDR3 protein: CASTLRDREEAFF
CDR3 DNA: TGTGCCAGCACCCTTAGGGACAGGGAGGAAGCTTTCTTT

D gene: -
V gene: TRBV9
J gene: TRBJ1-2
clone size: few
CDR3 protein: CASSVRRRGRSGYTF
CDR3 DNA: TGTGCCAGCAGCGTTCGACGTCGGGGAAGAAGTGGCTACACCTTC

D gene: -
V gene: TRBV19
J gene: TRBJ1-6
clone size: -
CDR3 protein: CASSIIGPFSPLHF
CDR3 DNA: TGTGCCAGTAGTATCATTGGGCCCTTTTCACCCCTCCACTTT

D gene: TRBD1
V gene: TRBV19
J gene: TRBJ1-5
clone size: -
CDR3 protein: CASSLSRDRAANQPQHF
CDR3 DNA: TGTGCCAGTAGTCTCTCTCGGGACAGGGCGGCCAATCAGCCCCAGCATTTT

D gene: TRBD1
V gene: TRBV27
J gene: TRBJ2-2
clone size: -
CDR3 protein: CASSLYPGTGVTTGELFF
CDR3 DNA: TGTGCCAGCAGTTTATATCCCGGGACAGGGGTCACCACCGGGGAGCTGTTTTTT

D gene: -
V gene: TRBV2
J gene: TRBJ1-3
clone size: -
CDR3 protein: CASTGDSGNTIYF
CDR3 DNA: TGTGCCAGCACGGGGGACTCTGGAAACACCATATATTTT

D gene: TRBD1
V gene: TRBV12-3/TRBV12-4
J gene: TRBJ1-1
clone size: -
CDR3 protein: CASSWDRGAEAFF
CDR3 DNA: TGTGCCAGCAGTTGGGACAGGGGAGCTGAAGCTTTCTTT

D gene: TRBD2
V gene: TRBV11-2
J gene: TRBJ2-7
clone size: -
CDR3 protein: CASSHGLAGKEQYF
CDR3 DNA: TGTGCCAGCAGCCATGGACTAGCGGGGAAAGAGCAGTACTTC

D gene: -
V gene: TRBV19
J gene: TRBJ2-5
clone size: -
CDR3 protein: CASGGLGRTQETQYF
CDR3 DNA: TGTGCCAGTGGGGGGTTGGGACGGACACAAGAGACCCAGTACTTC

D gene: -
V gene: TRBV5-4
J gene: TRBJ2-5
clone size: -
CDR3 protein: CASSLAGRGLGETQYF
CDR3 DNA: TGTGCCAGCAGCTTGGCCGGGCGGGGGCTCGGAGAGACCCAGTACTTC

D gene: -
V gene: TRBV7-2
J gene: TRBJ1-3
clone size: -
CDR3 protein: CASSLVFSSSGNTIYF
CDR3 DNA: TGTGCCAGCAGCTTAGTCTTCTCCAGCTCTGGAAACACCATATATTTT

D gene: TRBD2
V gene: TRBV7-8
J gene: TRBJ2-7
clone size: few
CDR3 protein: CASSLAVGTSTGEQYF
CDR3 DNA: TGTGCCAGCAGCTTAGCGGTGGGGACTAGCACGGGTGAGCAGTACTTC

D gene: -
V gene: TRBV6-5
J gene: TRBJ2-7
clone size: -
CDR3 protein: CASSYSGAQQYF
CDR3 DNA: TGTGCCAGCAGTTACTCGGGGGCCCAGCAGTACTTC

D gene: TRBD1
V gene: TRBV20-1
J gene: TRBJ1-1
clone size: -
CDR3 protein: CSASEGAWNTEAFF
CDR3 DNA: TGCAGTGCTAGTGAGGGGGCGTGGAACACTGAAGCTTTCTTT

D gene: TRBD1
V gene: TRBV29-1
J gene: TRBJ1-2
clone size: -
CDR3 protein: CSVRQGVIPNYGYTF
CDR3 DNA: TGCAGCGTCCGACAGGGGGTGATCCCTAACTATGGCTACACCTTC

D gene: TRBD1
V gene: TRBV4-1
J gene: TRBJ2-5
clone size: -
CDR3 protein: CASSQDGDSYQETQYF
CDR3 DNA: TGCGCCAGCAGCCAAGATGGGGACAGCTACCAAGAGACCCAGTACTTC

D gene: -
V gene: TRBV9
J gene: TRBJ2-2
clone size: -
CDR3 protein: CASNQGFQVGELFF
CDR3 DNA: TGTGCCAGCAACCAGGGATTTCAGGTCGGGGAGCTGTTTTTT

D gene: -
V gene: TRBV7-2
J gene: TRBJ2-7
clone size: -
CDR3 protein: CASSLTSFKLQYF
CDR3 DNA: TGTGCCAGCAGCTTAACCTCTTTTAAACTGCAGTACTTC

D gene: -
V gene: TRBV6-6
J gene: TRBJ1-4
clone size: -
CDR3 protein: CASSRSGKWATNEKLFF
CDR3 DNA: TGTGCCAGCAGTCGGTCGGGGAAGTGGGCAACTAATGAAAAACTGTTTTTT

D gene: -
V gene: TRBV5-1
J gene: TRBJ1-1
clone size: -
CDR3 protein: CASSWDSSNTEAFF
CDR3 DNA: TGCGCCAGCAGCTGGGACTCCTCGAACACTGAAGCTTTCTTT

D gene: -
V gene: TRBV27
J gene: TRBJ2-4
clone size: -
CDR3 protein: CASSFGTGVAKNIQYF
CDR3 DNA: TGTGCCAGCAGTTTTGGGACGGGAGTGGCCAAAAACATTCAGTACTTC

D gene: -
V gene: TRBV6-2/TRBV6-3
J gene: TRBJ2-7
clone size: -
CDR3 protein: CASSRTIESGEQYF
CDR3 DNA: TGTGCCAGCAGCCGAACAATAGAATCGGGCGAGCAGTACTTC

D gene: TRBD2
V gene: TRBV4-2
J gene: TRBJ2-1
clone size: -
CDR3 protein: CASSQAGTSGWNNEQFF
CDR3 DNA: TGTGCCAGCAGCCAAGCGGGGACTAGCGGGTGGAACAATGAGCAGTTCTTC

D gene: TRBD1
V gene: TRBV11-2
J gene: TRBJ1-1
clone size: -
CDR3 protein: CASSRDRETEAFF
CDR3 DNA: TGTGCCAGCAGCCGAGACAGGGAAACTGAAGCTTTCTTT

D gene: TRBD1
V gene: TRBV15
J gene: TRBJ1-6
clone size: -
CDR3 protein: CATSKDRARSPLHF
CDR3 DNA: TGTGCCACCAGCAAGGACAGGGCAAGGTCACCCCTCCACTTT

D gene: TRBD1
V gene: TRBV6-6
J gene: TRBJ1-6
clone size: -
CDR3 protein: CASSPGTAQHGSPLHF
CDR3 DNA: TGTGCCAGCAGTCCCGGGACAGCCCAGCATGGTTCACCCCTCCACTTT

D gene: -
V gene: TRBV6-1
J gene: TRBJ2-2
clone size: -
CDR3 protein: CASSGTRGANTGELFF
CDR3 DNA: TGTGCCAGCAGTGGTACCAGGGGGGCGAACACCGGGGAGCTGTTTTTT

D gene: -
V gene: TRBV12-3/TRBV12-4
J gene: TRBJ2-5
clone size: -
CDR3 protein: CASSQREVEVQYF
CDR3 DNA: TGTGCCAGCAGTCAAAGGGAGGTGGAGGTCCAGTACTTC